What follows are 5 T cell receptor beta chains derived from one specimen sequenced in a study of T cell repertoires in cytomegalovirus infection. Via MiXCR, TCRdb re-called the reads, giving one row per CDR3 protein. This table has approximately 910,000 distinct CDR3 sequences, around 32% appearing once. For these TCRs, the target antigens are not known. The sample consisted of cultured CD8+ T cells from PBMCs, taken from culture after CMV antigen stimulation. The receptors were gathered from a human donor in good health (CMV status not recorded). Some clones in this sample may be carry-over from other donors' samples.

This sequence joins TRBV4-1 and TRBJ1-5, with 9 bases identical to TRBD1. V lost 1 base and J lost 8; bases outside the gene matches: 9. Germline assignment: CDR1 MGHRA and CDR2 YSYEKL. There are 16 residues in the CDR3. Written as DNA, the CDR3 is TGCGCCAGCAGCCAAGGGACAGGGGTCTACGGGAAGCCCCAGCATTTT. Its translation is CASSQGTGVYGKPQHF.

This sequence joins TRBV5-5 and TRBJ1-2, with a tentative D call TRBD1 (6 bases). CDR1 is SGHKS, CDR2 YYEKEE, per germline (reference sequence). The V gene lost 6 bases and the J gene lost 8 bases, with 17 bases spanning the gap. The CDR3 contains 13 residues. The CDR3 coding sequence is TGTGCCAGCACTTGGGGGGGCAATGAGGGCTACACCTTC. Protein sequence: CASTWGGNEGYTF.

This clonotype has only a few counts. CDR3 sequence reads: CASTFLSTDTQYF. The CDR3 DNA sequence: TGTGCCAGCACTTTCCTATCCACAGATACGCAGTATTTT. This chain uses TRBV12-3 or TRBV12-4 with TRBJ2-3; D is ambiguous. The CDR3 spans 13 residues. V shed 7 bases and J shed 2 bases, with 10 bases lying between them.

This clonotype came up many times. The V gene is TRBV7-8, the J gene TRBJ1-5; a weak D match, TRBD1 (6 bases). Trimming cost V 5 bases and J 0 bases, with 14 bases left between them. The CDR3 length is 16 residues. Germline lookup yields CDR1 SGHVS and CDR2 FQNEAQ. As DNA, the CDR3 is TGTGCCAGCAGCCGGGACACAACGTATAGCAATCAGCCCCAGCATTTT. Its translation: CASSRDTTYSNQPQHF.

The chain employs TRBV20-1 and TRBJ1-2; D uncertain. The V end was cut by 3 bases, the J end by 4 bases, with 12 bases between. Looked up from germline, CDR1 is DFQATT and CDR2 is SNEGSKA (reference sequence). This CDR3 has 13 amino acids. CDR3 in amino acids: CSASPGARYGYTF. CDR3 nucleotide sequence: TGCAGTGCTAGTCCGGGCGCCCGCTATGGCTACACCTTC.